These 6 T cell receptor beta chains came from one sample sequenced in a study of cytomegalovirus exposure and HLA in healthy donors (dated by TCRdb to about 2017). Library creation used the immunoSEQ multiplex PCR assay. For the multiplex PCR, a mixture combining 60 forward primers for TCR Vbeta segments and 13 reverse primers for TCR Jbeta segments was used. Drawn from immuneACCESS, this table holds only the in-frame rearrangements with V and J called that TCRdb kept. Clones are partly lost; checked studies trace under half to an unresolved V gene and leave the rest unexplained. For this sample, the table gives around 130,000 clones. The leading ten clones occupy roughly 2% of the sample. Material: PBMCs. Receptors originate from a woman aged 60-70 years in good health and CMV-seronegative.

The rearrangement links TRBV29-1 to TRBJ1-1, with TRBD1 as a possible D gene (5 bases). This CDR3 is 13 amino acids long. Germline V lookup: CDR1 SQVTM, CDR2 ANQGSEA. Trimming stripped 4 bases from V and 5 bases from J, with 14 bases between. The CDR3 nucleotides read TGCAGCGTTGTAAGGGGCGGTACAACTGAAGCTTTCTTT. This codes for CSVVRGGTTEAFF.

The CDR3 DNA is TGTGCCAGCAGCTTACTCACCAGTGAAGCTTTCTTT. It translates to CASSLLTSEAFF. This chain joins TRBV11-2 and TRBJ1-1; D gene unclear. Trimming took 2 bases from V and 7 from J, leaving 8 bases between them. Germline CDR1 SGHAT, CDR2 FQNNGV. This CDR3 region has 12 residues.

The rearrangement joins TRBV7-3 to TRBJ2-1; TRBD2 aligns across 11 bases. Germline trimming cut 5 bases from V and 2 bases from J; bases unmatched to any gene: 2. This CDR3 comprises 15 residues. The germline gives CDR1 SGHTA, CDR2 FQGTGA. The CDR3 loop is CASSPTSGTYNEQFF. CDR3 bases: TGTGCCAGCAGCCCGACTAGCGGGACCTACAATGAGCAGTTCTTC.

The rearrangement links TRBV28 to TRBJ1-6, with D possibly TRBD1 on 5 matching bases. Trimming left V 4 bases short and J 0 bases short, with 10 bases between. This CDR3 has 16 residues. Per the germline V gene, CDR1 is MDHEN and CDR2 is SYDVKM. The CDR3 loop is CASSSHRSSYNSPLHF. In nucleotides, the CDR3 is TGTGCCAGCAGTTCTCACAGGAGCTCCTATAATTCACCCCTCCACTTT.

The rearrangement joins TRBV19 to TRBJ2-7, with D maybe TRBD1 (6 bases). Germline lookup yields CDR1 LNHDA and CDR2 SQIVND (reference sequence). V lost 5 bases and J lost 2, with 16 bases in between. This CDR3 is 15 amino acids long. The CDR3 loop is CASSPRGRGTYEQYF. The DNA for the CDR3 is TGTGCCAGTAGTCCCCGGGGCAGGGGTACCTACGAGCAGTACTTC.

The V call is TRBV4-2, the J call TRBJ2-1, with TRBD1 as a possible D gene (5 bases). The V and J ends lost 0 bases and 9 bases respectively, with 12 bases between them. Germline V CDR1 and CDR2: LGHNA, YNFKEQ. The CDR3 spans 14 residues. Here the CDR3 reads CASSQDKGRTEQFF. The CDR3, as DNA: TGTGCCAGCAGCCAAGATAAGGGGCGGACTGAGCAGTTCTTC.